These T cell receptor beta chains were read from a single sample in a study of T cell repertoires in cytomegalovirus infection. TCRdb ran MiXCR on the reads and lists one entry per CDR3 protein. Of roughly 300,000 distinct CDR3 sequences listed, about 23% were seen once; the top ten hold more than 11%. The sample consisted of PBMCs. These receptors were taken from a human donor in good health (CMV status not recorded). Some clones in this sample may be carry-over from other donors' samples. Each CDR3 is given with its conserved first and last residue. Each record gives: V gene, J gene, clone size, D gene, CDR3 protein, CDR3 DNA. A D gene is named only where the DNA matches it firmly. Only part of the rows carry a size: once, few, many, or a class if the clone is expanded.

v_gene: TRBV2
j_gene: TRBJ2-4
abundance: -
d_gene: -
CDR3aa: CASSDQSLDKNIQYF
CDR3nt: TGTGCCAGCAGTGATCAGTCTTTAGACAAAAACATTCAGTACTTC

v_gene: TRBV5-5
j_gene: TRBJ2-7
abundance: -
d_gene: -
CDR3aa: CASSIGLFDYEQYF
CDR3nt: TGTGCCAGCAGCATCGGACTTTTCGACTACGAGCAGTACTTC

v_gene: TRBV28
j_gene: TRBJ2-7
abundance: -
d_gene: TRBD2
CDR3aa: CASTPRGLTYEQYF
CDR3nt: TGTGCCAGCACTCCCCGGGGACTAACCTACGAGCAGTACTTC

v_gene: TRBV24-1
j_gene: TRBJ2-5
abundance: few
d_gene: -
CDR3aa: CAANGPGDGETQYF
CDR3nt: TGTGCCGCAAATGGACCAGGGGATGGAGAGACCCAGTACTTC

v_gene: TRBV19
j_gene: TRBJ2-5
abundance: -
d_gene: TRBD2
CDR3aa: CASSIVSGGRMETQYF
CDR3nt: TGTGCCAGTAGTATAGTTTCGGGAGGGCGAATGGAGACCCAGTACTTC

v_gene: TRBV7-7
j_gene: TRBJ2-3
abundance: few
d_gene: -
CDR3aa: CASSPTGLGTDTQYF
CDR3nt: TGTGCCAGCAGCCCGACAGGCCTCGGCACAGATACGCAGTATTTT

v_gene: TRBV28
j_gene: TRBJ2-1
abundance: -
d_gene: -
CDR3aa: CASIGVGEQFF
CDR3nt: TGTGCCAGTATTGGGGTAGGTGAGCAGTTCTTC

v_gene: TRBV28
j_gene: TRBJ1-1
abundance: -
d_gene: -
CDR3aa: CASSLAHGTEAFF
CDR3nt: TGTGCCAGCAGTTTAGCGCATGGTACTGAAGCTTTCTTT

v_gene: TRBV5-6
j_gene: TRBJ2-5
abundance: -
d_gene: -
CDR3aa: CASSFIGGAFDQYF
CDR3nt: TGTGCCAGCAGCTTTATCGGCGGAGCTTTTGATCAGTACTTC

v_gene: TRBV7-2
j_gene: TRBJ2-7
abundance: few
d_gene: TRBD2
CDR3aa: CASSLSGDGRTHYEQYF
CDR3nt: TGTGCCAGCAGCTTATCGGGTGACGGGAGGACCCACTACGAGCAGTACTTC

v_gene: TRBV25-1
j_gene: TRBJ1-2
abundance: few
d_gene: -
CDR3aa: CASRGGGDNYGYTF
CDR3nt: TGTGCCAGCAGGGGGGGGGGTGACAACTATGGCTACACCTTC

v_gene: TRBV7-6
j_gene: TRBJ2-5
abundance: many
d_gene: -
CDR3aa: CASSRQTGLQETQYF
CDR3nt: TGTGCCAGCAGCCGCCAAACGGGGCTCCAAGAGACCCAGTACTTC

v_gene: TRBV4-2
j_gene: TRBJ2-1
abundance: -
d_gene: TRBD2
CDR3aa: CASSRVLAGGLHNEQFF
CDR3nt: TGTGCCAGCAGCCGCGTATTAGCGGGGGGGCTCCACAATGAGCAGTTCTTC

v_gene: TRBV27
j_gene: TRBJ1-2
abundance: -
d_gene: -
CDR3aa: CASSLLGAFGYTF
CDR3nt: TGTGCCAGCAGTTTATTGGGGGCATTTGGCTACACCTTC

v_gene: TRBV10-3
j_gene: TRBJ1-5
abundance: -
d_gene: -
CDR3aa: CAISEFGQYSNQPQHF
CDR3nt: TGTGCCATCAGTGAGTTTGGGCAGTATAGCAATCAGCCCCAGCATTTT

v_gene: TRBV7-9
j_gene: TRBJ2-3
abundance: few
d_gene: -
CDR3aa: CVTGISSTDTQYF
CDR3nt: TGTGTCACTGGAATCTCAAGCACAGATACGCAGTATTTT

v_gene: TRBV7-8
j_gene: TRBJ2-1
abundance: many
d_gene: TRBD1
CDR3aa: CASSPRTGADNEQFF
CDR3nt: TGTGCCAGCAGCCCTCGGACAGGGGCGGACAATGAGCAGTTCTTC

v_gene: TRBV7-2
j_gene: TRBJ1-1
abundance: -
d_gene: -
CDR3aa: CASSPRLGMNTEAFF
CDR3nt: TGTGCCAGCAGCCCCCGGTTGGGCATGAACACTGAAGCTTTCTTT

v_gene: TRBV20-1
j_gene: TRBJ2-4
abundance: -
d_gene: -
CDR3aa: CSASRRVLPDIQYF
CDR3nt: TGCAGTGCTAGCCGGCGGGTTCTTCCTGACATTCAGTACTTC

v_gene: TRBV7-2
j_gene: TRBJ2-5
abundance: -
d_gene: -
CDR3aa: CASSPYSLETQYF
CDR3nt: TGTGCCAGCAGCCCTTACTCTTTAGAGACCCAGTACTTC

v_gene: TRBV2
j_gene: TRBJ2-1
abundance: few
d_gene: TRBD1
CDR3aa: CASRKDRVGHEQFF
CDR3nt: TGTGCCAGCAGAAAGGACAGGGTTGGACATGAGCAGTTCTTC

v_gene: TRBV7-2
j_gene: TRBJ2-1
abundance: many
d_gene: TRBD1
CDR3aa: CASSNRGPYNEQFF
CDR3nt: TGTGCCAGCAGCAACAGGGGCCCATACAATGAGCAGTTCTTC

v_gene: TRBV5-1
j_gene: TRBJ1-5
abundance: few
d_gene: -
CDR3aa: CASSLLGQDQPQHF
CDR3nt: TGCGCCAGCAGCTTGTTGGGGCAGGATCAGCCCCAGCATTTT

v_gene: TRBV25-1
j_gene: TRBJ1-4
abundance: few
d_gene: -
CDR3aa: CASSEFGVIEKLFF
CDR3nt: TGTGCCAGCAGTGAATTCGGAGTGATTGAAAAACTGTTTTTT

v_gene: TRBV7-2
j_gene: TRBJ2-4
abundance: many
d_gene: TRBD2
CDR3aa: CASSPKLAGETGSKNIQYF
CDR3nt: TGTGCCAGCAGCCCCAAACTAGCGGGGGAAACCGGGTCCAAAAACATTCAGTACTTC

v_gene: TRBV18
j_gene: TRBJ1-1
abundance: -
d_gene: -
CDR3aa: CASSRRQENTEAFF
CDR3nt: TGTGCCAGCTCACGTCGACAGGAAAACACTGAAGCTTTCTTT

v_gene: TRBV28
j_gene: TRBJ1-4
abundance: few
d_gene: -
CDR3aa: CASGTTGQEEKLFF
CDR3nt: TGTGCCAGCGGGACCACGGGACAAGAGGAAAAACTGTTTTTT

v_gene: TRBV5-4
j_gene: TRBJ2-5
abundance: -
d_gene: TRBD2
CDR3aa: CASSFPTSGAKETQYF
CDR3nt: TGTGCCAGCAGCTTTCCGACTAGCGGGGCCAAAGAGACCCAGTACTTC

v_gene: TRBV28
j_gene: TRBJ2-3
abundance: -
d_gene: -
CDR3aa: CASSFGDRDTQYF
CDR3nt: TGTGCCAGCAGTTTCGGAGACCGAGATACGCAGTATTTT

v_gene: TRBV7-2
j_gene: TRBJ2-5
abundance: many
d_gene: -
CDR3aa: CASSLNGGTQYF
CDR3nt: TGTGCCAGCAGCTTAAACGGGGGGACCCAGTACTTC

v_gene: TRBV5-1
j_gene: TRBJ2-7
abundance: -
d_gene: TRBD1
CDR3aa: CASSLEGITGTGNNYEQYF
CDR3nt: TGCGCCAGCAGCTTGGAGGGCATAACCGGGACAGGGAATAACTACGAGCAGTACTTC

v_gene: TRBV29-1
j_gene: TRBJ2-5
abundance: few
d_gene: TRBD1
CDR3aa: CSTGQQETQYF
CDR3nt: TGCAGCACGGGACAGCAAGAGACCCAGTACTTC

v_gene: TRBV7-9
j_gene: TRBJ1-2
abundance: few
d_gene: -
CDR3aa: CASSFGRGETNYGYTF
CDR3nt: TGTGCCAGCAGCTTCGGCCGGGGGGAGACTAACTATGGCTACACCTTC

v_gene: TRBV6-2/TRBV6-3
j_gene: TRBJ2-1
abundance: -
d_gene: TRBD1
CDR3aa: CASSSPDRGAYNEQFF
CDR3nt: TGTGCCAGCAGTAGCCCGGACAGGGGAGCCTACAATGAGCAGTTCTTC

v_gene: TRBV10-3
j_gene: TRBJ2-5
abundance: -
d_gene: -
CDR3aa: CAIREDIQETQYF
CDR3nt: TGTGCCATCAGGGAGGACATTCAAGAGACCCAGTACTTC

v_gene: TRBV7-2
j_gene: TRBJ2-1
abundance: -
d_gene: TRBD1
CDR3aa: CASSRGQETYNEQFF
CDR3nt: TGTGCCAGCAGCCGCGGACAGGAAACCTACAATGAGCAGTTCTTC

v_gene: TRBV6-2/TRBV6-3
j_gene: TRBJ2-1
abundance: many
d_gene: TRBD2
CDR3aa: CASSYGTSGGDEQFF
CDR3nt: TGTGCCAGCAGCTACGGGACTAGCGGGGGGGATGAGCAGTTCTTC

v_gene: TRBV15
j_gene: TRBJ1-1
abundance: -
d_gene: -
CDR3aa: CATSFRRQGIEAFF
CDR3nt: TGTGCCACCAGCTTTCGGCGTCAGGGAATCGAAGCTTTCTTT

v_gene: TRBV12-3/TRBV12-4
j_gene: TRBJ2-1
abundance: many
d_gene: TRBD2
CDR3aa: CASSPSSGGAWNEQFF
CDR3nt: TGTGCCAGCAGTCCCTCTAGCGGGGGGGCCTGGAATGAGCAGTTCTTC

v_gene: TRBV7-2
j_gene: TRBJ2-5
abundance: many
d_gene: -
CDR3aa: CASSLRWGQETQYF
CDR3nt: TGTGCCAGCAGCTTACGGTGGGGGCAAGAGACCCAGTACTTC